These 2 T cell receptor beta chains were all obtained from the same sample, sequenced in a study of early T cells in non-severe SARS-CoV-2 infection. In TCRdb, the 5' RACE reads were re-called with MiXCR into one record per CDR3 protein. The sample has 30,000 to 35,000 distinct CDR3 sequences, over 6% seen once. Source: whole blood, taken at baseline. Receptor source: an adult who was a healthcare worker with PCR-confirmed SARS-CoV-2 infection or an uninfected control (not recorded which).

There are many counts of this clonotype. This sequence joins TRBV29-1 and TRBJ2-1; 11 bases agree with TRBD2. V was clipped by 4 bases and J by 7 bases; unmatched bases: 3. This CDR3 contains 13 residues. Germline CDR1 and CDR2: SQVTM and ANQGSEA. The CDR3 DNA is TGCAGCGTTGTGACTAGCGGGACTAATGAGCAGTTCTTC. Its translation: CSVVTSGTNEQFF.

This clonotype was observed a few times. The chain has TRBV28 and TRBJ2-5, with 7 bases aligning to TRBD1. The CDR3 extends over 15 amino acids. Trimming cost V 3 bases and J 4 bases; bases outside gene matches: 8. Germline CDR1 reads MDHEN; CDR2 reads SYDVKM. The CDR3 loop reads CASSFPGGAGETQYF. CDR3 sequence (DNA): TGTGCCAGCAGTTTCCCAGGGGGAGCAGGAGAGACCCAGTACTTC.